This T cell receptor (beta chain) originates from a study of siplizumab effects on memory and regulatory T cells. Study conclusions and caveats: Siplizumab produced a significant drop in alloreactive sequences attributable to unstimulated CD4+ memory cells.

Using immunoSEQ multiplex PCR, the repertoire was profiled, and TCRdb retains in-frame clones only, with some absent. The sample shows approximately 100,000 clones, around 93% of them seen only once. On this clone: Its matching antigen is unknown. A junction end diverges from the germline sequence, so it may reflect a read error.

This TCR was recovered from a human donor in good health. The sequencing input was non-Treg CD4+ T cells sorted from blood.

CDR3 loop: CASRFTGAGDTEASF. As DNA, the CDR3 is TGTGCCAGCAGGTTCACAGGGGCCGGGGACACTGAAGCTTCCTTT. V and J are TRBV6-1 and TRBJ1-1, with 7 bases matching TRBD1. This CDR3 contains 15 residues. Germline V gene data show CDR1 as MNHNS and CDR2 as SASEGT.